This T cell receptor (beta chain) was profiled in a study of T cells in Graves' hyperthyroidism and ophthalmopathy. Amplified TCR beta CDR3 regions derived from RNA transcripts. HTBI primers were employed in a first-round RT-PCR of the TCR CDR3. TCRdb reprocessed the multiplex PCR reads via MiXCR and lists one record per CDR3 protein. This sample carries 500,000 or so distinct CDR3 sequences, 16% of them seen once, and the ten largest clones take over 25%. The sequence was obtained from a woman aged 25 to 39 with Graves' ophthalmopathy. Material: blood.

The CDR3 region has the DNA TGTGCCAGCAGCTTGACAGGGGCCCCCTGGGAGCAGTACTTC. Protein: CASSLTGAPWEQYF. This rearrangement joins TRBV7-2 to TRBJ2-7; 8 nucleotides line up with TRBD1. The germline V gene encodes CDR1 SGHTA and CDR2 FQGNSA. CDR3 length equals 14 residues. Trimming at V came to 3 bases and at J to 7 bases, leaving 8 bases not matched to a gene.